A single T cell receptor (beta chain) is shown here with its context. The CDR3 runs 15 residues. Germline CDR1 and CDR2: LGHNA and YNFKEQ. V lost 3 bases and J lost 3, with 15 bases in between. These data come from a study of cytomegalovirus exposure and HLA in healthy donors. Study context: Tens of millions of unique TCRs from HLA-typed donors were held in an early release of data.

The PCR ran on 60 Vbeta and 13 Jbeta primers. Measured with immunoSEQ multiplex PCR; TCRdb has only the in-frame clones, and not every one. Of more than 95,000 clones in the sample, roughly 72% were seen once. The origin of this receptor is a woman between 18 and 29 years old in good health and CMV-seropositive. This chain links TRBV4-2 with TRBJ2-7, with D possibly matching TRBD1 (5 bases). The specimen sequenced was PBMCs. The CDR3 spells CASSQGRKPSYEQYF. As DNA, the CDR3 is TGTGCCAGCAGCCAGGGGCGGAAACCAAGCTACGAGCAGTACTTC.